The clone carrying this T cell receptor beta chain was observed a handful of times. Antigen: not known. Of the isolated RNA, all was reverse transcribed, and so the sequenced material was expressed TCRB transcripts. TCRdb's table, derived via immunoSEQ multiplex PCR, lists solely in-frame clones and lacks some. The table has 500,000 to 800,000 clones, 9.5% to 15% seen once; the top ten hold 0.095% to 0.15%. The sample comes from a study of beta chain features in type 1 diabetes. Background on the study: No patient-donor differences in age, gender, total cells or subset yield.

The CDR3 runs 15 residues. V dropped 3 bases and J dropped 2; count of bases not matched to a gene: 2. The germline gives CDR1 SNHLY, CDR2 FYNNEI. CD45RO/CCR7/CD25/CD127/CD95/CD27 staining was used to isolate CD4+ naive, central memory, regulatory and stem cell-like memory cells by sorting. Findings of the study overall: Insertions at VDJ junctions were less frequent in type 1 diabetes patients. These patients also deleted more nucleotides at the same junctions. Shorter TCRB CDR3s, moderately but significantly so, marked every one of the four CD4+ subsets in Type 1 diabetes patients. Comparison showed that naive, central memory and Treg TCRB repertoires appeared more similar among patients than among healthy donors.

Sequenced input: naive CD4+ T cells from blood. This clonotype originated in a man aged 25-40 years with type 1 diabetes. The chain links TRBV2 to TRBJ2-3; the match to TRBD2 covers 10 bases. DNA for the CDR3: TGTGCCAGCAGTGATCTAGCGGGGGTCACAGATACGCAGTATTTT. This encodes CASSDLAGVTDTQYF.